These 10 T cell receptor beta chains came from one sample sequenced in a study of PD-1 blockade in classical Hodgkin lymphoma. Each and every patient relapsed after autologous stem cell transplantation, and patients got differing brentuximab vedotin exposure. Libraries were prepared by immunoSEQ multiplex PCR; TCRdb keeps only in-frame clonotypes and omits some of them. Altogether approximately 27,000 clones are present, 70% to 90% being singletons, with the ten largest covering approximately 2.7%. The sequenced sample was peripheral blood mononuclear cells (PBMCs), obtained at baseline. Every receptor here comes from a human donor with classical Hodgkin lymphoma.

The CDR3 protein is CASSFALPFVGDYGYTF. The CDR3 DNA sequence: TGTGCCAGCAGTTTCGCCCTCCCTTTTGTGGGGGACTATGGCTACACCTTC. The J gene is TRBJ1-2, the V gene TRBV27; D perhaps matches TRBD1 (5 bases). The CDR3 runs 17 residues. V lost 3 bases to trimming and J lost 3 bases, with 20 bases between them. The germline V gene has CDR1 MNHEY and CDR2 SMNVEV (reference sequence).

The CDR3 region is CASSRSGTDTQETQYF. CDR3 DNA sequence: TGCGCCAGCAGCCGTTCAGGGACAGATACACAAGAGACCCAGTACTTC. This chain links TRBV4-3 with TRBJ2-5; 7 bases agree with TRBD1. Germline V CDR1 and CDR2: LGHNA, YSLEER. V was pared by 4 bases and J by 2 bases, with 10 bases of the junction left unmatched. The CDR3 has 16 amino acids.

This chain links TRBV7-8 with TRBJ1-1, with 8 bases lining up with TRBD1. CDR3 size: 16 residues. Germline loops: CDR1 SGHVS, CDR2 FQNEAQ. Losses at the gene ends were 2 bases for V and 7 bases for J; bases not matched to a gene: 12. The CDR3 DNA sequence: TGTGCCAGCAGCTTACCCTACTGGACAGGGCGATTTGAAGCTTTCTTT. This encodes CASSLPYWTGRFEAFF.

V is TRBV11-2 and J is TRBJ1-6; maybe TRBD1 (5 bases). Germline-derived CDR1 and CDR2 are SGHAT and FQNNGV. The CDR3 totals 13 residues. Trimming removed 5 bases from V and 8 bases from J, with 10 bases in between. The CDR3 sequence: CASSRRGDSPLHF. The CDR3 nucleotides read TGTGCCAGCAGCCGCCGAGGGGATTCACCCCTCCACTTT.

V gene TRBV29-1 combines with J gene TRBJ1-2; possibly TRBD1 for D (5 bases). Germline values: CDR1 SQVTM, CDR2 ANQGSEA. Deletions cut 5 bases from V and 4 bases from J, with 14 bases between. This CDR3 is 13 amino acids long. The CDR3 DNA is TGCAGCGTTTGGGACGAGGAGGGCTATGGCTACACCTTC. Residues: CSVWDEEGYGYTF.

V and J are TRBV29-1 and TRBJ2-3; 12 bases agree with TRBD2. This CDR3 contains 17 residues. Per germline, CDR1 SQVTM and CDR2 ANQGSEA. V lost 6 bases, J lost 2 bases, and 12 bases stayed unmatched. In nucleotides, the CDR3 is TGCAGCGTGCCGCCCCTACTAGCGGGGGGAGCCACAGATACGCAGTATTTT. It translates to CSVPPLLAGGATDTQYF.

The V and J genes are TRBV7-2 and TRBJ2-7; 14 nucleotides align to TRBD2. The V gene's germline CDR1 is SGHTA and CDR2 FQGNSA. V gave up 0 bases and J gave up 3 bases; unmatched junction bases: 10. The CDR3 covers 19 residues. CDR3 nucleotide sequence: TGTGCCAGCAGCTTAGCTCCGGGACTAGCGGGGGAAGCCTTCTACGAGCAGTACTTC. As protein: CASSLAPGLAGEAFYEQYF.

The chain links TRBV19 to TRBJ2-5, with D perhaps TRBD1 (6 bases). Germline loops: CDR1 LNHDA, CDR2 SQIVND (reference sequence). The CDR3 is 13 residues long. Trimming stripped 2 bases from V and 4 bases from J, with 8 bases between. CDR3 DNA sequence: TGTGCCAGTAGTATACAACAGGGAGAGACCCAGTACTTC. Protein: CASSIQQGETQYF. Full variable domain (missing parts from reference TRBV19 and TRBJ2-5): DGGITQSPKYLFRKEGQNVTLSCEQNLNHDAMYWYRQDPGQGLRLIYYSQIVNDFQKGDIAEGYSVSREKKESFPLTVTSAQKNPTAFYLCASSIQQGETQYFGPGTRLLVL.

The genes are TRBV4-3 and TRBJ2-1; D tentatively reads TRBD1 or TRBD2 (5 bases each). The ends were cut back, 0 bases at V and 10 bases at J, with 16 bases in the middle. The CDR3 length is 15 residues. In germline, CDR1 is LGHNA, CDR2 YSLEER. CDR3 nucleotide sequence: TGCGCCAGCAGCCAAGATAAGGGGACGGCTTTAGAGCAGTTCTTC. Amino acids: CASSQDKGTALEQFF.

The V call is TRBV4-1, the J call TRBJ1-5; D ambiguous. Trimming took 3 bases from V and 1 from J, leaving 10 bases between them. CDR3 size: 15 residues. Germline CDR1 and CDR2: MGHRA and YSYEKL. This CDR3 reads CASSHIGGSNQPQHF. The CDR3 DNA follows: TGCGCCAGCAGCCATATCGGTGGGAGCAATCAGCCCCAGCATTTT.